This T cell receptor (beta chain) was retrieved from a study of PD-1 blockade in classical Hodgkin lymphoma. The CDR3 has 14 residues. Clones were sequenced by immunoSEQ multiplex PCR, and TCRdb holds only the in-frame ones, with some missing. This table has about 47,000 clones, roughly 88% appearing once. With respect to this clone: Antigen: not known.

Regarding the study as a whole: Factors driving the repertoire differences, possibly disease activity or prior therapy, remain undefined. When set against healthy donors, newly diagnosed patients were reported to show lower baseline TCR diversity.

The time point is: newly diagnosed, previously untreated cHL patient sample. Comparators were PBMCs taken from newly diagnosed, untreated classical Hodgkin lymphoma. The sequencing input was peripheral blood mononuclear cells (PBMCs). V gene TRBV21-1 combines with J gene TRBJ2-1. TRBV21-1 constitutes a pseudogene. The TCR sequence derives from a human donor with classical Hodgkin lymphoma. The CDR3 is CASSNALRGDEQFF. The DNA of the CDR3 is TGTGCCAGCAGCAACGCCTTGAGGGGCGATGAGCAGTTCTTC.